One sample yielded the 15 T cell receptor beta chains listed below, sequenced in a study of shared clonotypes between healthy human individuals. Only in-frame clones appear in the TCRdb table, and some are missing; sequencing was by immunoSEQ multiplex PCR. The top ten clones hold approximately 1.8% of a sample with hundreds of thousands of clones, approximately 74% of them seen once. Sequenced input: memory CD4+ T cells sorted from blood. Subset noted: CD45RA-negative fraction. The receptors were gathered from a woman younger than 45 in good health.

The chain employs TRBV15 and TRBJ2-7, with a possible D match to TRBD2 (7 bases). This CDR3 is 17 amino acids long. The V end was cut by 3 bases, the J end by 5 bases, with 23 bases between. Germline V lookup: CDR1 LNHNV, CDR2 YYDKDF (reference sequence). The CDR3 DNA follows: TGTGCCACCAGCAGTCATAAGGGGGGGGGCGGACGGAACGAGCAGTACTTC. This codes for CATSSHKGGGGRNEQYF.

This clone was picked up one time. The gene calls are TRBV13 and TRBJ2-1; maybe TRBD2 (6 bases). This CDR3 region has 14 residues. Per the germline V gene, CDR1 is PRHDT and CDR2 is FYEKMQ (reference sequence). Trimming stripped 0 bases from V and 12 bases from J, with 15 bases between. CDR3 in amino acids: CASSLGRVAARQFF. CDR3 DNA sequence: TGTGCCAGCAGCTTAGGCCGAGTAGCGGCCAGGCAGTTCTTC.

This chain uses TRBV27 with TRBJ2-7, with 12 bases lining up with TRBD1. This CDR3 region has 17 residues. The V gene end was trimmed by 8 bases and the J gene end by 5 bases; junction bases not matched to a gene: 16. Germline-derived CDR1 and CDR2 are MNHEY and SMNVEV (reference sequence). In nucleotides, the CDR3 is TGTGCCAGCGTAGGGTGGAGGGGACAGGGGGCCAGCAACGAGCAGTACTTC. Its protein product is CASVGWRGQGASNEQYF.

The chain employs TRBV6-1 and TRBJ1-2; D may be TRBD1 (5 bases). The CDR3 has 13 residues. Germline assignment: CDR1 MNHNS and CDR2 SASEGT. Trimming took off 1 base at V and 5 bases at J, with 8 bases between the two ends. CDR3 region: CASSEGAGYGYTF. DNA of the CDR3: TGTGCCAGCAGTGAAGGGGCAGGGTATGGCTACACCTTC.

The rearrangement joins TRBV5-1 to TRBJ2-5, with TRBD1 identical over 7 bases. CDR3 length: 14 residues. The germline V gene encodes CDR1 SGHRS and CDR2 YFSETQ. Trimming cost V 4 bases and J 7 bases; bases outside gene matches: 10. Written as DNA, the CDR3 is TGCGCCAGCAGCCTCGAAGGGGGCGCAGGGACCCAGTACTTC. Translation: CASSLEGGAGTQYF.

V gene TRBV19 combines with J gene TRBJ2-1, with 12 positions matching TRBD2. Germline V gene data show CDR1 as LNHDA and CDR2 as SQIVND (reference sequence). The CDR3 extends over 15 amino acids. J gave up 6 bases and V 5 bases, and 5 bases lay outside the gene matches. CDR3 region: CASSLRLAGVNEQFF. The CDR3 region has the DNA TGTGCCAGTAGTCTCCGACTAGCGGGAGTCAATGAGCAGTTCTTC.

This chain joins TRBV27 and TRBJ2-2; TRBD2 matches at 7 bases. CDR3 length: 14 amino acids. CDR1 MNHEY and CDR2 SMNVEV come from the germline V gene (reference sequence). J lost 6 bases, V lost 4 bases, and 5 bases had no gene match. As DNA, the CDR3 is TGTGCCAGCAGTTCCTTCCGGGGGGCCGGGGAGCTGTTTTTT. Protein sequence: CASSSFRGAGELFF.

V is TRBV10-3 and J is TRBJ1-2; D remains unclear. The CDR3 length is 13 residues. Between the trimmed V and J ends, which lost 8 bases and 2 bases, there was a span of 12 bases. Germline loops: CDR1 ENHRY, CDR2 SYGVKD. The DNA of the CDR3 is TGTGCCATCGAGGACGGCTTGAACTATGGCTACACCTTC. It is translated as CAIEDGLNYGYTF.

The chain links TRBV28 to TRBJ1-1; weak D call: TRBD1 (5 bases). Germline values: CDR1 MDHEN, CDR2 SYDVKM. V gave up 2 bases and J gave up 5 bases, with 15 bases separating them. CDR3 length: 15 residues. The chain's CDR3 is CASSLAQAWGTEAFF. As DNA, the CDR3 is TGTGCCAGCAGTTTAGCACAGGCTTGGGGGACTGAAGCTTTCTTT.

This clone was seen just once. Additional DNA sequences in this sample encode the identical CDR3. V usage is TRBV5-1 and J usage is TRBJ2-7; D is possibly TRBD1 (6 bases). The germline CDR1 and CDR2 sequences are SGHRS and YFSETQ. With 0 bases removed from V and 2 bases from J, the gap between germline ends came to 9 bases. This CDR3 comprises 14 residues. The CDR3, as DNA: TGCGCCAGCAGCTTGGCAGGGGCAGCCTACGAGCAGTACTTC. It specifies CASSLAGAAYEQYF.

The V gene is TRBV2, the J gene TRBJ2-3; D is uncertain. The CDR3 is 13 amino acids. The V gene lost 7 bases and the J gene lost 3 bases, with 11 bases spanning the gap. CDR1 and CDR2 (germline): SNHLY, FYNNEI. CDR3 protein: CASIMARTDTQYF. The CDR3 bases are TGTGCCAGCATCATGGCAAGGACAGATACGCAGTATTTT.

This clone was seen just once. CDR3 DNA sequence: TGTGCCAGCAGTTACTCGAGCGCCCTGTCCCACTATGGCTACACCTTC. Protein sequence: CASSYSSALSHYGYTF. This chain uses TRBV6-5 with TRBJ1-2, with D uncertain. The CDR3 runs 16 residues. Germline-derived CDR1 and CDR2 are MNHEY and SVGAGI. The ends were cut back, 0 bases at V and 3 bases at J, with 14 bases in the middle.

This clone showed up just once. V and J are TRBV11-2 and TRBJ2-5; D remains ambiguous. Germline CDR1 SGHAT, CDR2 FQNNGV. The CDR3 is 14 residues long. The germline V and J ends were trimmed by 5 bases and 5 bases, with 15 bases remaining between them. The CDR3 reads CASSLGRAGETQYF. The CDR3 nucleotides are TGTGCCAGCAGCCTGGGTAGGGCCGGGGAGACCCAGTACTTC.

In its sample, this clone was seen a few times. The chain has TRBV5-1 and TRBJ2-1; the match to TRBD2 covers 10 bases. The CDR3 contains 14 residues. Germline loops: CDR1 SGHRS, CDR2 YFSETQ. Losses at the gene ends were 7 bases for V and 0 bases for J; bases not matched to a gene: 1. CDR3: CASASGSSYNEQFF. The CDR3 region has the DNA TGCGCCAGCGCTAGCGGGAGCTCCTACAATGAGCAGTTCTTC. Variable domain in full (rest from reference TRBV5-1 and TRBJ2-1): KAGVTQTPRYLIKTRGQQVTLSCSPISGHRSVSWYQQTPGQGLQFLFEYFSETQRNKGNFPGRFSGRQFSNSRSEMNVSTLELGDSALYLCASASGSSYNEQFFGPGTRLTVL.

This chain connects TRBV30 to TRBJ1-4; D perhaps matches TRBD1 (5 bases). V lost 2 bases, J lost 0 bases, and 13 bases lay in between. The CDR3 is 16 residues long. In germline, CDR1 is GTSNPN, CDR2 SVGIG (reference sequence). CDR3 nucleotides: TGTGCCTGGAGTCGTGGGACCCTGGCAACTAATGAAAAACTGTTTTTT. Encoded protein: CAWSRGTLATNEKLFF.